The present T cell receptor (beta chain) was sequenced within a study of blood T cell repertoires in COVID-19. About the research overall: Collection of acute and convalescent COVID-19 samples took place in the United States, Italy and Spain.

Germline-derived CDR1 and CDR2 are SGHAT and FQNNGV. The CDR3 has 13 amino acids. J lost 2 bases, V lost 7 bases, and 4 bases had no gene match. Method: immunoSEQ multiplex PCR; TCRdb's copy keeps in-frame clones and lacks some. The sample has about 360,000 clones, 70% to 90% seen once. This chain links TRBV11-2 with TRBJ2-5; 7 positions agree with TRBD2. Material: peripheral blood. The sequence derives from a woman aged 55-69 years with COVID-19, enrolled during active disease. Here the CDR3 DNA reads TGTGCCAGCACCCCGGGGGGTCAAGAGACCCAGTACTTC. It yields the protein CASTPGGQETQYF.